This entry concerns a single T cell receptor (beta chain). The sample belongs to a study of shared clonotypes between healthy human individuals. Study-level background: Sampling drew on donors who were two women and a few men aged 18 to 49.

It was CD45RO-negative cells, positively selected for CCR7, that made up naive CD8 cells, with terminally differentiated effector memory CD45RA+ cells excluded. Sequencing was performed with immunoSEQ multiplex PCR; in TCRdb, only in-frame clones are kept and a portion is missing. The sample yields around 2.1 million clones, about 93% seen once. Specimen: naive CD8+ T cells from PBMCs. The source is a man aged 18 to 29 in good health. Some clones in this sample may be carry-over from other donors' samples.

The CDR3 loop reads CASSPGQGRNEQYF. CDR3 in DNA: TGTGCCAGCAGTCCTGGACAGGGTCGGAACGAGCAGTACTTC. The chain combines TRBV7-9 with TRBJ2-7; the match to TRBD1 covers 8 bases. Germline-derived CDR1 and CDR2 are SEHNR and FQNEAQ (reference sequence). The CDR3 is made up of 14 amino acids. Germline trimming cut 6 bases from V and 5 bases from J; bases unmatched to any gene: 9.